Shown below are 22 T cell receptor beta chains from a single sample sequenced in a study of blood T cell repertoires in COVID-19. Profiling relied on immunoSEQ multiplex PCR, and the TCRdb table lists in-frame clones only, not all of them. Of about 310,000 clones in the sample, roughly 84% are singletons; the top ten hold 1%. The sample was peripheral blood. The receptors derive from a man aged 45-65 years with active or convalescent COVID-19.

This sequence joins TRBV30 and TRBJ1-6; TRBD1 might be the D (5 bases). The CDR3 spans 14 residues. CDR1 is GTSNPN, CDR2 SVGIG, per germline (reference sequence). V shed 4 bases and J shed 3 bases, with 10 bases lying between them. As DNA, the CDR3 is TGTGCCTGGAATCCCGGGGGCTATAATTCACCCCTCCACTTT. Translating it yields CAWNPGGYNSPLHF.

V is TRBV5-1 and J is TRBJ1-2, with 9 bases identical to TRBD1. V lost 3 bases to trimming and J lost 2 bases; unmatched junction nucleotides: 2. CDR3 length: 14 residues. The germline gives CDR1 SGHRS, CDR2 YFSETQ. The CDR3 sequence: CASSSGQGNYGYTF. The CDR3 nucleotides read TGCGCCAGCAGCTCGGGACAGGGCAACTATGGCTACACCTTC.

V and J are TRBV5-1 and TRBJ1-2; 9 bases match TRBD1. V gave up 7 bases and J gave up 7 bases; unmatched junction bases: 17. CDR3 length: 16 residues. Looked up from germline, CDR1 is SGHRS and CDR2 is YFSETQ. The CDR3 protein is CASQPLTGGAVFGYTF. CDR3 nucleotide sequence: TGCGCCAGCCAACCCCTAACAGGGGGCGCTGTGTTTGGCTACACCTTC.

This rearrangement joins TRBV5-6 to TRBJ1-2; tentative D call: TRBD1 (5 bases). This CDR3 has 16 residues. Looked up from germline, CDR1 is SGHDT and CDR2 is YYEEEE. Trimming left V 0 bases short and J 0 bases short, with 12 bases between. CDR3 residues: CASSLVGREANYGYTF. CDR3 coding DNA: TGTGCCAGCAGCTTGGTCGGCAGGGAAGCTAACTATGGCTACACCTTC.

The CDR3 DNA sequence: TGTGCCAGCAGTTCAGGGGAACGAGAAAAACTGTTTTTT. Protein: CASSSGEREKLFF. The rearrangement links TRBV12-3 or TRBV12-4 to TRBJ1-4; tentative D call: TRBD1 (6 bases). This CDR3 has 13 residues. V was shortened by 4 bases and J by 8 bases, with 11 bases between the two germline ends.

The gene calls are TRBV18 and TRBJ1-1; maybe TRBD1 (6 bases). This CDR3 comprises 15 residues. Trimming cost V 1 base and J 9 bases, with 18 bases left between them. Per the germline V gene, CDR1 is KGHSH and CDR2 is LQKENI. CDR3: CASSPRTGLGTKAFF. The CDR3 DNA sequence: TGTGCCAGCTCACCACGTACGGGGCTCGGGACAAAAGCTTTCTTT.

In this sample, this clone turned up a few times. The V call is TRBV18, the J call TRBJ1-2, with D maybe TRBD1 (6 bases). The CDR3 totals 13 residues. Germline CDR1 and CDR2: KGHSH and LQKENI. With 3 bases removed from V and 6 bases from J, the gap between germline ends came to 11 bases. The CDR3 nucleotides read TGTGCCAGCTCACCGATAAACAGGGATGGCTACACCTTC. This encodes CASSPINRDGYTF. The entire variable domain, with the rest obtained from reference TRBV18 and TRBJ1-2, is as follows: NAGVMQNPRHLVRRRGQEARLRCSPMKGHSHVYWYRQLPEEGLKFMVYLQKENIIDESGMPKERFSAEFPKEGPSILRIQQVVRGDSAAYFCASSPINRDGYTFGSGTRLTVV.

With respect to this clone: Different DNA sequences within this sample yield the same CDR3. The rearrangement links TRBV2 to TRBJ2-1, with a weak D call TRBD2 (5 bases). V was pared by 4 bases and J by 1 base, with 8 bases between. The CDR3 sequence is 14 residues long. Germline loops: CDR1 SNHLY, CDR2 FYNNEI. CDR3 in DNA: TGTGCCAGCAGTGTGGGGAGTTCCTACAATGAGCAGTTCTTC. It codes for CASSVGSSYNEQFF.

V is TRBV12-3 or TRBV12-4 and J is TRBJ2-7; 7 nucleotides align to TRBD2. The trim removed 5 bases at V and 1 base at J, leaving 2 bases unmatched. The CDR3 extends over 13 amino acids. The CDR3 DNA is TGTGCCAGCAGTCCCGGGGGGTCCTACGAGCAGTACTTC. This codes for CASSPGGSYEQYF.

The chain uses TRBV5-1 and TRBJ2-3; 9 nucleotides agree with TRBD2. J was trimmed by 1 base and V by 0 bases; bases with no gene match: 6. Germline V lookup: CDR1 SGHRS, CDR2 YFSETQ. The CDR3 has 17 amino acids. The CDR3 is CASSLVPSGTRTDTQYF. The DNA for the CDR3 is TGCGCCAGCAGCTTGGTCCCTAGCGGGACTCGCACAGATACGCAGTATTTT. Together with reference TRBV5-1 and TRBJ2-3, the CDR3 gives the full variable domain: KAGVTQTPRYLIKTRGQQVTLSCSPISGHRSVSWYQQTPGQGLQFLFEYFSETQRNKGNFPGRFSGRQFSNSRSEMNVSTLELGDSALYLCASSLVPSGTRTDTQYFGPGTRLTVL.

The chain has TRBV6-5 and TRBJ1-1; D is undetermined. With 5 bases removed from V and 2 bases from J, the gap between germline ends came to 15 bases. CDR1 and CDR2 (germline): MNHEY, SVGAGI. The CDR3 contains 15 residues. The CDR3 sequence: CASSPHGSGNTEAFF. Written as DNA, the CDR3 is TGTGCCAGCAGTCCCCATGGGTCGGGTAACACTGAAGCTTTCTTT.

The chain has TRBV4-1 and TRBJ1-5, with D maybe TRBD1 (6 bases). With 0 bases removed from V and 4 bases from J, the gap between germline ends came to 10 bases. The CDR3 totals 15 residues. Germline V gene sequence: CDR1 MGHRA, CDR2 YSYEKL. CDR3 loop: CASSQEVTGNQPQHF. The DNA of the CDR3 is TGCGCCAGCAGCCAAGAGGTTACAGGGAATCAGCCCCAGCATTTT.

J is TRBJ2-7 and V is TRBV5-4; possibly TRBD1 for D (6 bases). This CDR3 comprises 14 residues. Trimming took off 0 bases at V and 7 bases at J, with 14 bases between the two ends. The germline V gene encodes CDR1 SGHNT and CDR2 YYREEE (reference sequence). CDR3 protein: CASSLVTGLEEQYF. CDR3 nucleotides: TGTGCCAGCAGCTTGGTAACAGGGCTAGAGGAGCAGTACTTC.

V is TRBV7-2 and J is TRBJ1-2; the D gene is possibly TRBD1 (6 bases). CDR1 is SGHTA, CDR2 FQGNSA, per germline. The CDR3 loop spans 15 amino acids. Trimming left V 5 bases short and J 6 bases short, with 19 bases between. For the CDR3, the DNA is TGTGCCAGCAGCCCTCGGACAGCAAGGTCAGATGGCTACACCTTC. The encoded protein is CASSPRTARSDGYTF.

The J gene is TRBJ2-1, the V gene TRBV18, with D perhaps TRBD2 (5 bases). Germline CDR1 KGHSH, CDR2 LQKENI. CDR3 length: 16 residues. Trimming shortened V by 4 bases and J by 8 bases, and 21 bases separated the two germline ends. CDR3: CASSRLPGFSPDEQFF. The CDR3 coding sequence is TGTGCCAGCTCACGCCTCCCGGGATTTTCACCCGATGAGCAGTTCTTC.

The gene calls are TRBV7-2 and TRBJ1-6; 8 nucleotides line up with TRBD1. Per the germline V gene, CDR1 is SGHTA and CDR2 is FQGNSA. V trimming: 5 bases; J trimming: 7 bases; junction bases outside the gene matches: 7. The CDR3 contains 15 residues. The CDR3 nucleotides read TGTGCCAGCAGCCCTCAGGGACAGGAGAATTCACCCCTCCACTTT. This gives the protein CASSPQGQENSPLHF.

V is TRBV24-1 and J is TRBJ1-5; weak D call: TRBD1 (5 bases). The germline V and J ends were trimmed by 4 bases and 3 bases, with 9 bases remaining between them. The CDR3 is 14 residues long. Germline lookup yields CDR1 KGHDR and CDR2 SFDVKD. CDR3 coding DNA: TGTGCCACCAGTGACAGGGCGGCCAATCAGCCCCAGCATTTT. It encodes CATSDRAANQPQHF.

This chain connects TRBV7-8 to TRBJ2-1; weak D call: TRBD2 (5 bases). Trimming pared 4 bases from V and 2 bases from J, leaving 12 bases between. Germline assignment: CDR1 SGHVS and CDR2 FQNEAQ. This CDR3 region has 15 residues. CDR3 sequence: CASSSKAGTYNEQFF. The CDR3 DNA reads TGTGCCAGCAGCTCGAAGGCGGGCACCTACAATGAGCAGTTCTTC.

The CDR3 DNA follows: TGTGCCAGCAGTTACAGGGGGGACACTGAAGCTTTCTTT. Encoded protein: CASSYRGDTEAFF. The rearrangement joins TRBV2 to TRBJ1-1; 8 nucleotides align to TRBD1. The CDR3 length is 13 residues. From germline, CDR1 is SNHLY and CDR2 FYNNEI. J lost 3 bases, V lost 5 bases, and 2 bases had no gene match.

The chain combines TRBV7-9 with TRBJ2-2; no firm D call. Trimming took 7 bases from V and 5 from J, leaving 8 bases between them. The V gene's germline CDR1 is SEHNR and CDR2 FQNEAQ (reference sequence). This CDR3 is 12 amino acids long. DNA for the CDR3: TGTGCCAGCACCCAACTTACCGGGGAGCTGTTTTTT. It is translated as CASTQLTGELFF.

This clone has only a few counts. The chain combines TRBV5-8 with TRBJ2-6; 7 nucleotides agree with TRBD1. Looked up from germline, CDR1 is SGHTS and CDR2 is YDEGEE. The CDR3 loop spans 17 amino acids. V gave up 2 bases and J gave up 0 bases; unmatched junction bases: 5. The CDR3 sequence: CASSFNPGGSGANVLTF. The CDR3, as DNA: TGTGCCAGCAGCTTTAACCCAGGGGGCTCTGGGGCCAACGTCCTGACTTTC. The whole variable domain, remainder taken from reference TRBV5-8 and TRBJ2-6, is EAGVTQSPTHLIKTRGQQATLRCSPISGHTSVYWYQQALGLGLQFLLWYDEGEERNRGNFPPRFSGRQFPNYSSELNVNALELEDSALYLCASSFNPGGSGANVLTFGAGSRLTVL.

V usage is TRBV12-3 or TRBV12-4 and J usage is TRBJ1-2; 7 bases agree with TRBD1. This CDR3 region has 13 residues. Trimming at V came to 1 base and at J to 4 bases, leaving 0 bases not matched to a gene. Here the CDR3 DNA reads TGTGCCAGCAGTTTAGAGGGGGCCTATGGCTACACCTTC. Translating gives CASSLEGAYGYTF.